This T cell receptor beta chain was captured in a study of OX40 agonist ivuxolimab in advanced cancers. At the level of the study: The mean age was about 61 years, ranging from 23 to 79, with 65% to 85% of participants male.

This CDR3 has 15 amino acids. CDR1 is SGHRS and CDR2 is YFSETQ in the germline V gene. V lost 0 bases, J lost 2 bases, and 10 bases lay in between. Profiled with immunoSEQ multiplex PCR; TCRdb holds only in-frame clones, not every one. The table records approximately 91,000 clones, 70% to 90% of them present only once. This sequence originates from an adult with an advanced solid tumor such as melanoma, head and neck, liver or kidney cancer. The starting material was CD4+ or CD8+ T cells sorted from blood, obtained in a trial of the OX40 agonist ivuxolimab. The gene calls are TRBV5-1 and TRBJ2-3; TRBD1 is a possible D gene (5 bases). CDR3 coding DNA: TGCGCCAGCAGCTTGGAGGGCAGGGTCACAGATACGCAGTATTTT. Its protein product is CASSLEGRVTDTQYF.